The sample holds one count of the clone carrying this T cell receptor (beta chain). Its antigen is undetermined. V was clipped by 6 bases and J by 6 bases, with 8 bases between them. The CDR3 is made up of 12 amino acids. This specimen belongs to a study of post-analysis software for immune sequencing data. Regarding the study as a whole: Strong co-clustering by F measure was seen for same-batch samples. The study found TRBV5-6, TRBV5-1 and TRBV20-1 among five TRBV segments more frequent in patients than controls.

Unique molecular identifiers featured in each of the TCR beta cDNA libraries. One entry per CDR3 protein results from TCRdb running MiXCR on the PCR reads. The profile covers over 300,000 distinct CDR3 sequences, with roughly 36% appearing a single time and about an eighth taken by the ten largest. V and J are TRBV12-3 or TRBV12-4 and TRBJ1-4; the D is unclear. This TCR derives from a girl between 5 and 17 years old with multiple sclerosis. The specimen was blood. The CDR3 sequence is CASRKTDEKLFF. CDR3 coding DNA: TGTGCCAGCAGAAAAACAGATGAAAAACTGTTTTTT.